The source of this T cell receptor (beta chain) is a study of tumor-infiltrating lymphocytes in primary liver carcinoma. Overall study: Primary liver carcinomas in the patients were surgically resected.

The count of this clonotype is one. Its antigen remains unknown. Compared with germline, one end of the junction differs, possibly owing to a read error. The study's findings and limits: Among the pair types, tumor region pairs showed more overlap than tumor-adjacent and tumor-blood pairs.

The researchers obtained blood RNA from unsorted whole blood and also extracted germline DNA. The input was about 490 ng total RNA; TCR beta cDNA was made from it with a constant-region primer. Three nested multiplex PCR rounds of slightly modified ARM-PCR generated TCR beta libraries. TRBV1-TRBV30 forward primers and a C-beta reverse primer were used in the first two PCR rounds, which each ran for around 11 cycles. TCRdb called the multiplex PCR reads again in MiXCR, with one record for every CDR3 protein. The sample has about 310,000 distinct CDR3 sequences; 65% are singletons. There are 15 residues in the CDR3. Looked up from germline, CDR1 is SGHDT and CDR2 is YYEEEE.

Sequencing input: peripheral blood. The rearrangement uses TRBV5-6 and TRBJ2-2; 10 positions match TRBD1. This sequence originates from a man aged 35 to 55 with primary liver carcinoma and hepatitis B virus infection. CDR3 DNA: TGTGCCAGCAGCTACGGACAGGGGGACACCAGGGAGCTGTTTTTT. Residues: CASSYGQGDTRELFF.